This TCR beta chain is drawn from a study of human T cells and chemical hapten exposure (dated by TCRdb to about 2021). Background on the whole study: Libraries were pooled for sequencing, and per-sample TCR yields varied mainly because of small differences in library volumes within the pool. Peripheral blood TCR repertoire changes were tracked in vivo in alopecia patients during primary and secondary sensitization to the hapten diphenylcyclopropenone (DPC). Both TCR alpha and TCR beta chains were sequenced from each blood RNA sample. What the research found in general, with its limitations: No change with DPC sensitization was found in the number of TCRs above 1 in 1000 frequency, and no evidence of global repertoire structure alterations was found. Repeated subsampling changed both the strength of the expansion versus patch-test correlation and the threshold at which that correlation became significant.

The trim is 0 bases for V and 2 bases for J, with a gap of 9 bases between the germline ends. The CDR3 holds 14 amino acids from the cysteine to the phenylalanine. The CDR3 DNA has 42 bases and is translated from base 1. For CDR1 and CDR2, the germline V gene lists SGHRS and YFSETQ. Concerning this clonotype itself: No cognate antigen has been identified for it. Within one base of it there is no much larger clone, and no base qualities were kept.

Total RNA was extracted from unfractionated whole blood collected in Tempus Blood RNA tubes. As TCR sequencing controls, 4 or 5 healthy volunteers were used, with blood taken at day 0, 2 weeks and 6 weeks. Library creation used 5' RACE. Reads for this sample came from an Illumina MiSeq. Library preparation attached unique molecular identifiers to individual cDNA molecules for quantitative, reproducible TCR counting. The authors' analysis ran thus. The median number of TCRs per sample was around 100,000, ranging from roughly 20,000 to 700,000. V, J and CDR3 annotation of the TCR reads was carried out using the Decombinator software suite. To make PS versus PT1 abundance plots, every sample was subsampled to the same number of TCRs (28,000). TCRs were defined as expanded if absent before sensitization and observed at least eight times at the 2-week time point. The public reads were run again by TCRdb, first through fastp at Q25 and then through MiXCR, and only productive beta chains were kept. Under each unique CDR3 protein, matching rows form one entry showing the most common genes and DNA. The V and J calls and clone size are TCRdb's, not the authors'. Across this sample there are under 100,000 distinct CDR3 sequences, with roughly 15% seen only once. The biggest ten clones account for almost 7% of the sample.

The receptor was derived from a female donor in good health. The rearranged segments are TRBV5-1 and TRBJ2-7; 6 matching bases give a weak D call of TRBD1. The CDR3 corresponds to CASSLGQAAYEQYF. The nucleotide sequence is given as TGCGCCAGCAGCTTGGGACAGGCCGCCTACGAGCAGTACTTC.